The TCR beta chain under discussion was sequenced for a study of shared clonotypes between healthy human individuals. Study results and caveats: Sorted-subset sequencing was shown by rarefaction to be incomplete despite large depth. Generally, estimated richness proved larger in naive subsets than it did in memory subsets.

Evenly divided among several immunoSEQ plates was the genomic DNA of each subset. In the original workflow: Filtering differed because ImmunoSEQ produced junction-only sequences that carried no quality scores. Measured with immunoSEQ multiplex PCR; TCRdb has only the in-frame clones, and not every one. For V, J and clone size, that table is used; D and trimming come from the DNA. The table records millions of clones, 95% of them present only once. This CDR3 has 16 amino acids. Trimming removed 4 bases from V and 1 base from J, with 18 bases in between. Germline V gene data show CDR1 as SGHNT and CDR2 as YYREEE (reference sequence). Regarding this clone: What it binds is not known.

The J gene is TRBJ2-7, the V gene TRBV5-4; D may be TRBD2 (5 bases). This TCR was sampled from a young man in good health. The material sequenced was naive CD4+ T cells sorted from blood. The sample's subset: CD45RA+ positively selected. The CDR3 here is CASSPEPIGVSYEQYF. In DNA form, the CDR3 reads TGTGCCAGCAGCCCGGAACCCATCGGGGTATCCTACGAGCAGTACTTC. Using reference TRBV5-4 and TRBJ2-7 for the parts outside the CDR3, the full variable domain is ETGVTQSPTHLIKTRGQQVTLRCSSQSGHNTVSWYQQALGQGPQFIFQYYREEENGRGNFPPRFSGLQFPNYSSELNVNALELDDSALYLCASSPEPIGVSYEQYFGPGTRLTVT.